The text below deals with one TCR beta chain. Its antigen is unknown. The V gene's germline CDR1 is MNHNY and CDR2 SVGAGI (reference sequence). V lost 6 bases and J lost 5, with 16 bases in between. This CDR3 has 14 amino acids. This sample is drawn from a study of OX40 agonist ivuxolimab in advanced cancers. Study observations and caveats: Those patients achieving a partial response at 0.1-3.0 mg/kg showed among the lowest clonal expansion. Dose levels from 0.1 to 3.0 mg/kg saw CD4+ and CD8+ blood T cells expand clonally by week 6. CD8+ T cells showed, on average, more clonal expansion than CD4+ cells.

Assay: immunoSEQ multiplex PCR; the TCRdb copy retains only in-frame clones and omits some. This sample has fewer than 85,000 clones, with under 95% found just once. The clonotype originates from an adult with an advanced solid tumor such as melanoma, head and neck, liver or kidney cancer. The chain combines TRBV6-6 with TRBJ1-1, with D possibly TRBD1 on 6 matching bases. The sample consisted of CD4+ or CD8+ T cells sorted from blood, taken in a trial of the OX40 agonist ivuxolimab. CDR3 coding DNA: TGTGCCAGCAGAACACCTACAGGGAATACTGAAGCTTTCTTT. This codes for CASRTPTGNTEAFF.